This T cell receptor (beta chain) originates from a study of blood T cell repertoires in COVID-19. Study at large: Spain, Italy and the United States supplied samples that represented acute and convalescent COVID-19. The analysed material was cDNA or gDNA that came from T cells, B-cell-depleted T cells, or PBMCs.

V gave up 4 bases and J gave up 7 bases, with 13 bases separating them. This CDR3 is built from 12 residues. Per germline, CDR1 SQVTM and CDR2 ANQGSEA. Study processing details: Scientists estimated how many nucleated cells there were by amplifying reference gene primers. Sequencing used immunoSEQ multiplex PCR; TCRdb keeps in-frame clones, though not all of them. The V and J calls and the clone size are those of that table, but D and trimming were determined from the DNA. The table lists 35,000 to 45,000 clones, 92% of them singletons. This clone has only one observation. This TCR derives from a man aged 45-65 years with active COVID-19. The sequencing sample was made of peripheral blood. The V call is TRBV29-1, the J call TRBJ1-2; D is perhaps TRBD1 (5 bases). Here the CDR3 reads CSVVVRGSGYTF. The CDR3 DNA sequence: TGCAGCGTTGTGGTAAGGGGTTCTGGCTACACCTTC.